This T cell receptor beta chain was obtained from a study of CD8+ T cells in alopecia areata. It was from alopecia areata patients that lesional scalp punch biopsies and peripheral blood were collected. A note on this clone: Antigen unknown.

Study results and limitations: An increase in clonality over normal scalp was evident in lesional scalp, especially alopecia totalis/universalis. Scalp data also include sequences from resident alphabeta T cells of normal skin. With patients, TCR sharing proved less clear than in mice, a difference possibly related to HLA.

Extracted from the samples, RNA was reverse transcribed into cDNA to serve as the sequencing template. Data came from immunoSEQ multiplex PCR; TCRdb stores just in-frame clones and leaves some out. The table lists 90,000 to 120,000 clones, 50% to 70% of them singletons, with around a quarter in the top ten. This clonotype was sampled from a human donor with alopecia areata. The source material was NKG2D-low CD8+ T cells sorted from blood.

CDR3 bases: TGCAGCGTTGAGGGGACAGGGGGCACCTACGAGCAGTACTTC. Amino acid sequence: CSVEGTGGTYEQYF. This rearrangement joins TRBV29-1 to TRBJ2-7, with TRBD1 matching over 12 bases. From germline, CDR1 is SQVTM and CDR2 ANQGSEA. The CDR3 totals 14 residues. V lost 3 bases, J lost 2 bases, and 2 bases stayed unmatched.